The clone carrying this T cell receptor (beta chain) was counted only a few times. Its antigen is undetermined. The ends were cut back, 3 bases at V and 6 bases at J, with 9 bases in the middle. The V gene's germline CDR1 is SGDLS and CDR2 YYNGEE. The CDR3 is 12 amino acids. These data are taken from a study of shared clonotypes between healthy human individuals. Study in general: CD8 memory received one plate per donor, CD8 naive two, CD4 memory three and CD4 naive three.

Only CD45RO-negative cells positively selected for CCR7 counted as naive CD8 cells, so terminally differentiated effector memory CD45RA+ cells were excluded. Sequencing was performed with immunoSEQ multiplex PCR; in TCRdb, only in-frame clones are kept and a portion is missing. The data show about 2 million clones, about 94% seen once. Study results and limitations: Larger richness was generally estimated for naive than memory subsets. Clonotype sharing among donors was expected to depend on sequencing depth.

The receptor was isolated from a man in his late teens or twenties in good health. The chain links TRBV9 to TRBJ1-1; D gene ambiguous. Sequencing was done on a sample of naive CD8+ T cells sorted from blood. CDR3 coding DNA: TGTGCCAGCAGCGCGGAAGGGCCTGAAGCTTTCTTT. Translated: CASSAEGPEAFF.